This passage covers 4 T cell receptor beta chains from one sample sequenced in a study of blood T cell repertoires in COVID-19. Produced via immunoSEQ multiplex PCR; TCRdb's table is partial and in-frame only. Of tens of thousands of clones detected, 65% to 80% appear once; the ten largest clones hold around 27%. Input material: peripheral blood. The source of these receptors is a woman aged 80 or over with active or convalescent COVID-19.

In nucleotides, the CDR3 is TGTGCCAGCCATACAGGGACCTCCTATGGCTACACCTTC. Its protein product is CASHTGTSYGYTF. This sequence joins TRBV5-6 and TRBJ1-2, with D possibly matching TRBD1 (6 bases). The CDR3 consists of 13 residues. The V end lost 7 bases, the J end lost 4 bases, and 14 bases lay between the germline ends. Germline V gives CDR1 SGHDT, CDR2 YYEEEE.

This sequence joins TRBV7-6 and TRBJ2-2, with 9 bases identical to TRBD1. J was trimmed by 7 bases and V by 1 base; bases with no gene match: 13. The germline V gene encodes CDR1 SGHVS and CDR2 FNYEAQ. The CDR3 spans 18 residues. CDR3 protein: CASSLVYPGTGKSGELFF. CDR3 DNA sequence: TGTGCCAGCAGCTTAGTGTACCCCGGGACAGGGAAGAGCGGGGAGCTGTTTTTT.

The V and J genes are TRBV30 and TRBJ1-5; tentative D call: TRBD1 (6 bases). The ends were cut back, 1 base at V and 5 bases at J, with 18 bases in the middle. The V gene's germline CDR1 is GTSNPN and CDR2 SVGIG (reference sequence). This CDR3 spans 16 amino acids. CDR3 residues: CAWSEASGDWDQPQHF. CDR3 nucleotide sequence: TGTGCCTGGAGTGAAGCCTCAGGGGATTGGGATCAGCCCCAGCATTTT.

This clone occurred a few times. The J gene is TRBJ2-2, the V gene TRBV21-1; TRBD1 was called by the table and not checked on the DNA. TRBV21-1 is an annotated pseudogene. This CDR3 contains 18 residues. CDR3 amino acids: CASSKPTLRDRDPGELFF. CDR3 nucleotide sequence: TGTGCCAGCAGCAAACCTACTCTCCGGGACAGGGATCCCGGGGAGCTGTTTTTT.